This T cell receptor beta chain was observed in a study of human T cells and chemical hapten exposure. Via MiXCR, TCRdb re-called the RACE reads, giving one row per CDR3 protein. In the table there are just under 65,000 distinct CDR3 sequences, 8% to 13% of which are singletons. Looked up from germline, CDR1 is SGHVS and CDR2 is FNYEAQ. CDR3 length: 13 amino acids. Trimming took 1 base from V and 5 from J, leaving 7 bases between them. This clonotype was seen many times. As for time point: patch test 3, about 24 weeks after DPC sensitization. Indicated treatment: therapeutic diphenylcyclopropenone sensitization with weekly scalp DPC.

This TCR derives from a woman in her 30s with alopecia areata. Some clones in this sample may be carry-over from other donors' samples. Sequencing was performed on whole blood, taken in connection with sensitization to the hapten diphenylcyclopropenone (DPC). The genes are TRBV7-6 and TRBJ2-3; D unresolved. The CDR3 DNA reads TGTGCCAGCAGCTTAGGAGCCCTAGATACGCAGTATTTT. Protein sequence: CASSLGALDTQYF.